Below are 15 T cell receptor beta chains sequenced from a single sample in a study of beta chain features in type 1 diabetes. The entirety of the isolated RNA underwent reverse transcription, so expressed TCRB transcripts were sequenced. This table comes from immunoSEQ multiplex PCR, and its TCRdb copy is limited to in-frame clones, with some not included. Among about 620,000 clones listed, about 16% were seen once. The sequenced sample consisted of naive CD4+ T cells from blood. These receptors all stem from a young man in good health.

The V call is TRBV28, the J call TRBJ2-5; 11 bases map to TRBD1. V lost 6 bases and J lost 5; bases outside the gene matches: 8. Germline loops: CDR1 MDHEN, CDR2 SYDVKM. The CDR3 length is 15 residues. CDR3 residues: CASRHGQGARETQYF. The CDR3 bases are TGTGCCAGCAGACACGGACAGGGGGCACGGGAGACCCAGTACTTC. Full variable domain (remainder filled in from reference TRBV28 and TRBJ2-5): DVKVTQSSRYLVKRTGEKVFLECVQDMDHENMFWYRQDPGLGLRLIYFSYDVKMKEKGDIPEGYSVSREKKERFSLILESASTNQTSMYLCASRHGQGARETQYFGPGTRLLVL.

This clone turned up a few times. This chain links TRBV4-3 with TRBJ2-7, with D tentatively TRBD2 (5 bases). This CDR3 is 14 amino acids long. Trimming stripped 0 bases from V and 3 bases from J, with 9 bases between. CDR1 and CDR2 from the germline V gene are LGHNA and YSLEER. This chain's CDR3 is CASSQEDGIYEQYF. The CDR3 DNA follows: TGCGCCAGCAGCCAAGAGGACGGGATCTACGAGCAGTACTTC.

CDR3 loop: CASSFLQPGATNTEAFF. CDR3 in DNA: TGTGCCAGCAGTTTCCTGCAGCCAGGGGCAACGAACACTGAAGCTTTCTTT. This chain joins TRBV27 and TRBJ1-1; tentatively, D is TRBD1 (6 bases). Trimming left V 3 bases short and J 1 base short, with 18 bases between. The length of the CDR3 is 17 residues. Germline-derived CDR1 and CDR2 are MNHEY and SMNVEV (reference sequence).

The chain has TRBV4-3 and TRBJ2-1; TRBD2 is a possible D gene (6 bases). The CDR3 contains 16 residues. With 1 base removed from V and 6 bases from J, the gap between germline ends came to 16 bases. In germline, CDR1 is LGHNA, CDR2 YSLEER. As DNA, the CDR3 is TGCGCCAGCAGCCAAGCCGGGACTTTCACCTTCAATGAGCAGTTCTTC. It encodes CASSQAGTFTFNEQFF.

There are a few counts of this clone. The V call is TRBV4-3, the J call TRBJ1-4; D may be TRBD1 (6 bases). Germline V gene lookup returns CDR1 LGHNA and CDR2 YSLEER. The CDR3 loop spans 15 amino acids. V was clipped by 0 bases and J by 8 bases, with 13 bases between them. The CDR3 loop is CASSQEGTGNEKLFF. CDR3 coding DNA: TGCGCCAGCAGCCAAGAAGGCACAGGGAACGAAAAACTGTTTTTT.

CDR3 amino acids: CASSIWQGNYNEQFF. CDR3 nucleotide sequence: TGTGCCAGTAGTATATGGCAGGGAAACTACAATGAGCAGTTCTTC. V and J are TRBV19 and TRBJ2-1, with a weak D call TRBD1 (5 bases). The length of the CDR3 is 15 residues. The ends were cut back, 2 bases at V and 3 bases at J, with 11 bases in the middle. CDR1 is LNHDA, CDR2 SQIVND, per germline (reference sequence).

The V gene is TRBV18, the J gene TRBJ2-6, with TRBD1 as a possible D gene (5 bases). Germline V gene data show CDR1 as KGHSH and CDR2 as LQKENI. The CDR3 loop spans 12 amino acids. The CDR3 loop reads CAGAAGANVLTF. CDR3 coding DNA: TGTGCAGGGGCAGCTGGGGCCAACGTCCTGACTTTC.

The chain has TRBV4-1 and TRBJ2-1, with 7 positions matching TRBD2. Trimming took 0 bases from V and 0 from J; bases not matched to a gene: 8. This CDR3 region has 18 residues. Per germline, CDR1 MGHRA and CDR2 YSYEKL. The CDR3 region is CASSQDRLAKSSYNEQFF. In DNA form, the CDR3 reads TGCGCCAGCAGCCAAGATCGACTAGCCAAAAGCTCCTACAATGAGCAGTTCTTC.

This clone occurred a few times. This rearrangement joins TRBV10-3 to TRBJ1-5; possibly TRBD1 for D (5 bases). CDR3 length: 13 residues. Germline assignment: CDR1 ENHRY and CDR2 SYGVKD. Between the trimmed V and J ends, which lost 6 bases and 1 base, there was a span of 7 bases. The CDR3 spells CAIRGTSNQPQHF. In nucleotides, the CDR3 is TGTGCCATCAGAGGGACCAGCAATCAGCCCCAGCATTTT.

This clone was seen more than once but under ten times. The chain couples TRBV6-1 to TRBJ2-1; D unresolved. The CDR3 runs to 13 residues. V was clipped by 0 bases and J by 6 bases, with 6 bases between them. Germline-derived CDR1 and CDR2 are MNHNS and SASEGT. The CDR3, as DNA: TGTGCCAGCAGTGAAGCTCGGACCAATGAGCAGTTCTTC. Translating gives CASSEARTNEQFF.

This clone showed up just a few times. The sample carries other DNA sequences with the same CDR3. This chain links TRBV15 with TRBJ2-4; D may be TRBD1 or TRBD2 (6 bases each). V was shortened by 3 bases and J by 7 bases, with 16 bases between the two germline ends. Per the germline V gene, CDR1 is LNHNV and CDR2 is YYDKDF (reference sequence). CDR3 length: 15 amino acids. CDR3 amino acids: CATSRSRGLSNIQYF. CDR3 DNA sequence: TGTGCCACCAGCAGGTCTCGGGGGCTGTCGAACATTCAGTACTTC.

The chain carries TRBV9 and TRBJ2-3; 7 positions match TRBD2. Germline values: CDR1 SGDLS, CDR2 YYNGEE. The CDR3 has 15 residues. V dropped 3 bases and J dropped 1; count of bases not matched to a gene: 5. Here the CDR3 reads CASSAPRGGTDTQYF. CDR3 in DNA: TGTGCCAGCAGCGCCCCCCGGGGGGGCACAGATACGCAGTATTTT.

This clone occurred a few times. This chain links TRBV4-3 with TRBJ2-1; D is ambiguous. V dropped 0 bases and J dropped 12 bases, with 12 bases sitting between them. The CDR3 extends over 13 amino acids. Germline CDR1 and CDR2: LGHNA and YSLEER. CDR3 in amino acids: CASSQDRLGMQFF. As DNA, the CDR3 is TGCGCCAGCAGCCAAGATAGATTGGGGATGCAGTTCTTC.

This clone has just one count. The chain carries TRBV18 and TRBJ1-5; D is perhaps TRBD1 (6 bases). This CDR3 region has 16 residues. Trimming pared 5 bases from V and 1 base from J, leaving 15 bases between. From germline, CDR1 is KGHSH and CDR2 LQKENI. The CDR3 sequence: CASSSGGALSNQPQHF. The CDR3 DNA is TGTGCCAGCTCATCGGGGGGGGCCCTAAGCAATCAGCCCCAGCATTTT.

The chain combines TRBV9 with TRBJ2-7, with 7 bases that match TRBD2. After removal of 1 base from V and 3 bases from J, the junction contained 4 bases not matched to a gene. The CDR3 has 14 amino acids. Germline V lookup: CDR1 SGDLS, CDR2 YYNGEE. CDR3 loop: CASSVSSGFYEQYF. The CDR3 DNA is TGTGCCAGCAGCGTATCTAGCGGCTTCTACGAGCAGTACTTC.